This TCR beta chain was found in a study of tumor and adjacent non-tumor tissue in lung cancer. This clonotype was detected ten times or more. The CDR3 totals 15 residues. V was clipped by 7 bases and J by 6 bases, with 20 bases between them. The V gene's germline CDR1 is SGHKS and CDR2 YYEKEE (reference sequence). TCRbeta libraries were built with three rounds of nested PCR, modified from ARM-PCR. TCRdb redid the calling of the multiplex PCR reads with MiXCR, one entry per CDR3 protein. The data contain about 90,000 distinct CDR3 sequences, around two thirds of them singletons. RNA was extracted from bulk tissue without any cell sorting.

The material sequenced was lung tumor tissue. The sequence came from a man in his 70s with non-small cell lung cancer. V is TRBV5-5 and J is TRBJ1-5, with D hard to call. The CDR3 spells CASARSAKSGQPQHF. CDR3 DNA sequence: TGTGCCAGCGCCCGATCGGCCAAAAGCGGTCAGCCCCAGCATTTT.